This T cell receptor (beta chain) was captured in a study of blood T cell repertoires in COVID-19. Libraries were prepared by immunoSEQ multiplex PCR; TCRdb keeps only in-frame clonotypes and omits some of them. Of about 300,000 clones listed, roughly 90% are singletons. The CDR3 totals 16 residues. Looked up from germline, CDR1 is SNHLY and CDR2 is FYNNEI. The V and J ends lost 4 bases and 4 bases, in that order; junction bases with no gene match: 7. The chain is built from TRBV2 and TRBJ1-4; 9 bases are shared with TRBD1. Sequencing input: peripheral blood. The sequence derives from a woman in her twenties or thirties with COVID-19, enrolled during active disease. The CDR3 DNA is TGTGCCAGCAGTGGTGGACAGGGGACATTTAATGAAAAACTGTTTTTT. This gives the protein CASSGGQGTFNEKLFF.